This T cell receptor (beta chain) originates from a study of control samples from healthy donors and cancer patients (dated by TCRdb to the early 2020s). Spanning cysteine to phenylalanine, the CDR3 consists of 16 amino acids. CDR3 DNA is the only sequence kept; it has 48 bases, read in frame from the first base. The germline V gene (reference sequence) specifies GTSNPN as CDR1 and SVGIG as CDR2. V loses 2 bases at its end and J loses 4 bases; junction bases beyond the gene matches: 6. Details on this clone: Its antigen is not yet known. Per-nucleotide qualities are absent, and no much larger clonotype sits a single base away.

Library prep was done by the immunoSEQ multiplex PCR assay. In TCRdb, the immuneACCESS table is reduced to in-frame sequences with V and J assigned. These tables do not hold every clone; where another copy was compared, an unresolved V gene accounts for under half, and the others remain unexplained. This sample has some 200,000 clones in its table, and around 94% of those were observed once. The ten largest clonotypes hold about 1.6% of the sample. This clonotype was sampled from a middle-aged man in good health. The rearrangement combines TRBV30 with TRBJ2-2, with TRBD1 identical over 11 junction bases. Sequencing input: blood. The CDR3 sequence is CAWSKPGTGGTGELFF. The nucleotides are TGTGCCTGGAGTAAACCTGGGACAGGGGGCACCGGGGAGCTGTTTTTT.